This TCR beta chain was captured in a study of T cells after yellow fever vaccination. Comment on this clonotype: Its target is unknown.

Study outcomes and limitations: Although most clonotypes did not, a small share appeared in both CD4 and CD8 compartments. The study re-detected most primary-vaccination clones after the booster (about 95% CD4, just over 85% CD8). Peak timing came faster in the weaker secondary response, day 5 versus 15.

Germline trimming cut 0 bases from V and 7 bases from J; bases unmatched to any gene: 16. Germline V gives CDR1 MNHNY, CDR2 SVGAGI (reference sequence). The CDR3 extends over 21 amino acids. TCR cDNA was made by 5'RACE template switching, adding a universal primer site and UMIs. From the 5' RACE reads, TCRdb called clonotypes with MiXCR, one entry per CDR3 protein. The data show under 100,000 distinct CDR3 sequences, 4.5% to 6% seen once. The source is a man aged 18 to 30 who received the YFV17D yellow fever vaccine. The specimen comprised CD8+ T cells sorted from PBMCs, sampled 10 days after the yellow fever booster vaccination. The chain joins TRBV6-6 to TRBJ2-3; TRBD2 agrees at 16 bases. In nucleotides, the CDR3 is TGTGCCAGCAGTTACTCCTCCGGGACTAGCGGGGGGGGAGCCCTCCGATATACGCAGTATTTT. Its protein product is CASSYSSGTSGGGALRYTQYF.